These 23 T cell receptor beta chains were all obtained from the same sample, sequenced in a study of PD-1 blockade in classical Hodgkin lymphoma. TCRdb's table, derived via immunoSEQ multiplex PCR, lists solely in-frame clones and lacks some. The repertoire consists of 25,000 to 35,000 clones, with around 90% occurring once and the leading ten covering about 1.2%. The time point here: newly diagnosed, previously untreated cHL patient sample. The authors purified CD4+ T cells from thawed PBMCs by magnetic negative selection. Material: CD4+ T cells from blood. Receptors were obtained from a human donor with classical Hodgkin lymphoma.

The chain has TRBV7-3 and TRBJ2-1; possible D gene TRBD1, 5 bases. This CDR3 comprises 13 residues. Germline V lookup: CDR1 SGHTA, CDR2 FQGTGA. V lost 3 bases and J lost 7, with 10 bases in between. The CDR3 DNA reads as TGTGCCAGCAGCTTTAGCAGGGATAATGAGCAGTTCTTC. Its protein is CASSFSRDNEQFF.

The chain recombines TRBV4-2 with TRBJ2-1; D gene unclear. Germline V gives CDR1 LGHNA, CDR2 YNFKEQ. The CDR3 is 16 amino acids. V lost 0 bases to trimming and J lost 2 bases, with 11 bases between them. The CDR3 coding sequence is TGTGCCAGCAGCCAAGAAGTGGGATACACCTACAATGAGCAGTTCTTC. Translating gives CASSQEVGYTYNEQFF.

The genes are TRBV6-9 and TRBJ2-7; maybe TRBD1 (5 bases). Germline-derived CDR1 and CDR2 are MNHGY and SVAAGI. Trimming left V 1 base short and J 0 bases short, with 10 bases between. This CDR3 has 15 amino acids. The CDR3 here is CASSYLGASSYEQYV. CDR3 nucleotide sequence: TGTGCCAGCAGTTATTTAGGGGCCAGCTCCTACGAGCAGTACGTC.

This sequence joins TRBV10-3 and TRBJ1-1; D is perhaps TRBD1 (5 bases). Germline values: CDR1 ENHRY, CDR2 SYGVKD. V lost 0 bases to trimming and J lost 5 bases, with 13 bases between them. The CDR3 runs 15 residues. The CDR3 DNA sequence: TGTGCCATCAGTGAGTCACATCGGGGCGTAACTGAAGCTTTCTTT. Translation gives CAISESHRGVTEAFF.

J is TRBJ1-4 and V is TRBV4-2; possible D gene TRBD1, 5 bases. Trimming stripped 1 base from V and 4 bases from J, with 10 bases between. The length of the CDR3 is 15 residues. Per the germline V gene, CDR1 is LGHNA and CDR2 is YNFKEQ. This CDR3 is CASSQVSGYNEKLFF. CDR3 DNA: TGTGCCAGCAGCCAAGTATCAGGGTATAATGAAAAACTGTTTTTT.

The chain employs TRBV29-1 and TRBJ1-2; the D is unclear. V lost 7 bases, J lost 0 bases, and 12 bases lay in between. This CDR3 contains 13 residues. Germline lookup yields CDR1 SQVTM and CDR2 ANQGSEA. The DNA for the CDR3 is TGCAGCGCCCTGCGGCCAGCTAACTATGGCTACACCTTC. Its protein product is CSALRPANYGYTF.

This chain connects TRBV6-1 to TRBJ1-2; 11 nucleotides align to TRBD1. The germline gives CDR1 MNHNS, CDR2 SASEGT. Trimming cost V 6 bases and J 4 bases; bases outside gene matches: 4. This CDR3 contains 14 residues. The CDR3 is CASRRDRGAYGYTF. Written as DNA, the CDR3 is TGTGCCAGCAGACGGGACAGGGGGGCCTATGGCTACACCTTC.

The chain uses TRBV11-3 and TRBJ2-1; TRBD2 aligns across 9 bases. The trim removed 2 bases at V and 8 bases at J, leaving 16 bases unmatched. CDR1 is SGHNT and CDR2 is YENEEA in the germline V gene. The CDR3 is made up of 18 amino acids. The CDR3 bases are TGTGCCAGCAGCTTAAATGGCGGGAGGGCCTCGTACCCGGATGAGCAGTTCTTC. It specifies CASSLNGGRASYPDEQFF. The full variable domain, its missing parts supplied by reference TRBV11-3 and TRBJ2-1, is EAGVVQSPRYKIIEKKQPVAFWCNPISGHNTLYWYLQNLGQGPELLIRYENEEAVDDSQLPKDRFSAERLKGVDSTLKIQPAELGDSAVYLCASSLNGGRASYPDEQFFGPGTRLTVL.

The chain combines TRBV10-3 with TRBJ2-3; D is uncertain. The V gene's germline CDR1 is ENHRY and CDR2 SYGVKD. This CDR3 spans 12 amino acids. The V and J ends lost 2 bases and 5 bases respectively, with 5 bases between them. CDR3 coding DNA: TGTGCCATCAGTGAGGCTCGAGATACGCAGTATTTT. Its translation: CAISEARDTQYF.

This chain uses TRBV29-1 with TRBJ1-2; 8 nucleotides line up with TRBD1. Unmatched junction bases numbered 7, after V lost 3 bases and J lost 7 bases. The germline V gene encodes CDR1 SQVTM and CDR2 ANQGSEA. There are 13 residues in the CDR3. CDR3 nucleotides: TGCAGCGTTGAGGGACAGGAGCGGGGTGGCTACACCTTC. As protein: CSVEGQERGGYTF.

The J gene is TRBJ1-3, the V gene TRBV10-3, with D unclear. V lost 4 bases to trimming and J lost 1 base, with 11 bases between them. CDR1 and CDR2 from the germline V gene are ENHRY and SYGVKD. There are 15 residues in the CDR3. In DNA form, the CDR3 reads TGTGCCATCAGTGGGACCGACTGGTCTGGAAACACCATATATTTT. Its protein product is CAISGTDWSGNTIYF.

The V call is TRBV29-1, the J call TRBJ2-3; 10 positions agree with TRBD2. The V gene end was trimmed by 6 bases and the J gene end by 2 bases; junction bases not matched to a gene: 5. Germline V gene sequence: CDR1 SQVTM, CDR2 ANQGSEA. The CDR3 consists of 14 residues. The CDR3 DNA sequence: TGCAGCGTGAAAGCGGGAGGGCCCACAGATACGCAGTATTTT. It encodes CSVKAGGPTDTQYF.

The chain uses TRBV28 and TRBJ2-5, with 10 positions matching TRBD1. The trim removed 5 bases at V and 0 bases at J, leaving 3 bases unmatched. This CDR3 contains 15 residues. Per germline, CDR1 MDHEN and CDR2 SYDVKM. As DNA, the CDR3 is TGTGCCAGCAGTAGGACAGGGGGGAACCAAGAGACCCAGTACTTC. Amino acid sequence: CASSRTGGNQETQYF.

This chain links TRBV19 with TRBJ1-1, with D possibly matching TRBD1 (5 bases). V shed 4 bases and J shed 0 bases, with 12 bases lying between them. The CDR3 has 15 residues. Germline-derived CDR1 and CDR2 are LNHDA and SQIVND (reference sequence). CDR3 nucleotides: TGTGCCAGTAGTAAAGCCACGACAGTGAACACTGAAGCTTTCTTT. It specifies CASSKATTVNTEAFF.

The chain couples TRBV5-1 to TRBJ1-3, with TRBD1 as a possible D gene (6 bases). Germline V gene sequence: CDR1 SGHRS, CDR2 YFSETQ. This CDR3 contains 15 residues. The V end lost 4 bases, the J end lost 0 bases, and 11 bases lay between the germline ends. The CDR3 coding sequence is TGCGCCAGCAGCCTGGACAGTAACTCTGGAAACACCATATATTTT. Encoded protein: CASSLDSNSGNTIYF.

The chain is built from TRBV27 and TRBJ1-1, with 9 nucleotides matching TRBD1. The V segment lost 5 bases and the J segment 1 base; nucleotides outside the gene matches: 8. The germline CDR1 and CDR2 sequences are MNHEY and SMNVEV (reference sequence). The CDR3 is 16 amino acids. This CDR3 is CASSVRPGQGNTEAFF. The CDR3 bases are TGTGCCAGCAGTGTCCGACCGGGACAGGGGAACACTGAAGCTTTCTTT.

This clone was seen only once. The chain uses TRBV6-6 and TRBJ2-7; possible D gene TRBD1, 6 bases. V lost 8 bases and J lost 1, with 15 bases in between. The CDR3 is made up of 14 amino acids. Germline values: CDR1 MNHNY, CDR2 SVGAGI (reference sequence). As DNA, the CDR3 is TGTGCCAGCCGCCCAAGGGGGAGATCCTACGAGCAGTACTTC. Translating it yields CASRPRGRSYEQYF.

The chain recombines TRBV28 with TRBJ1-1; 7 bases are a match to TRBD1. This CDR3 region has 15 residues. With V trimmed by 4 bases and J by 1 base, 6 bases remained unmatched. Germline CDR1 and CDR2: MDHEN and SYDVKM. The CDR3 DNA reads TGTGCCAGCAGTTCTTGGACAGGACGGAACACTGAAGCTTTCTTT. It yields the protein CASSSWTGRNTEAFF.

The chain has TRBV9 and TRBJ2-1; D not certain. V was clipped by 4 bases and J by 4 bases, with 12 bases between them. In germline, CDR1 is SGDLS, CDR2 YYNGEE. The CDR3 extends over 14 amino acids. As DNA, the CDR3 is TGTGCCAGCAGCCTCCTTCCCCTTTACAATGAGCAGTTCTTC. Translating gives CASSLLPLYNEQFF. The full variable domain, rest sourced from reference TRBV9 and TRBJ2-1, is DSGVTQTPKHLITATGQRVTLRCSPRSGDLSVYWYQQSLDQGLQFLIQYYNGEERAKGNILERFSAQQFPDLHSELNLSSLELGDSALYFCASSLLPLYNEQFFGPGTRLTVL.

The chain recombines TRBV28 with TRBJ2-5; D is undetermined. Trimming removed 4 bases from V and 5 bases from J, with 5 bases in between. The length of the CDR3 is 11 residues. Germline CDR1 and CDR2: MDHEN and SYDVKM. As DNA, the CDR3 is TGTGCCAGCAGTTCCCCGGAGACCCAGTACTTC. It encodes CASSSPETQYF.

The rearrangement joins TRBV19 to TRBJ2-1; D perhaps matches TRBD2 (6 bases). Germline V gene data show CDR1 as LNHDA and CDR2 as SQIVND (reference sequence). V was clipped by 5 bases and J by 1 base, with 18 bases between them. CDR3 size: 17 residues. The CDR3 region is CASSSLTGSLSYNEQFF. Here the CDR3 DNA reads TGTGCCAGTAGTTCTCTTACCGGGAGCCTGTCCTACAATGAGCAGTTCTTC.

This chain uses TRBV7-6 with TRBJ1-2; 7 positions match TRBD1. The V and J ends lost 5 bases and 4 bases, in that order; junction bases with no gene match: 13. This CDR3 comprises 16 residues. CDR1 is SGHVS, CDR2 FNYEAQ, per germline. The CDR3 region is CASSQGARQGGYGYTF. In nucleotides, the CDR3 is TGTGCCAGCAGCCAAGGTGCGCGGCAGGGGGGCTATGGCTACACCTTC.

This clone was seen just once. The chain carries TRBV10-3 and TRBJ2-1; no clear D gene. Trimming pared 0 bases from V and 7 bases from J, leaving 10 bases between. The CDR3 has 14 amino acids. The germline V gene encodes CDR1 ENHRY and CDR2 SYGVKD. This CDR3 is CAISESSSTNEQFF. The CDR3 nucleotides read TGTGCCATCAGTGAGTCTTCCTCGACTAATGAGCAGTTCTTC.